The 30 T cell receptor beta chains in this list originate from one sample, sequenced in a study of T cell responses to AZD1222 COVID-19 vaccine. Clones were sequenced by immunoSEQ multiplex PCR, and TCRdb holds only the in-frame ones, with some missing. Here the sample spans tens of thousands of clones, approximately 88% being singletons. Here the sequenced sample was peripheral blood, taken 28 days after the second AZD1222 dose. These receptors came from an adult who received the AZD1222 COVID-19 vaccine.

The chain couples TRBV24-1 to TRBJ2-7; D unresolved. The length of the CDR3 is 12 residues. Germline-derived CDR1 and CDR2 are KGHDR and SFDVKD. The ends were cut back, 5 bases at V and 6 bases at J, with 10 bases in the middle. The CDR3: CATSVWVCEQYF. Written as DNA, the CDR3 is TGTGCCACCAGTGTATGGGTCTGCGAGCAGTACTTC.

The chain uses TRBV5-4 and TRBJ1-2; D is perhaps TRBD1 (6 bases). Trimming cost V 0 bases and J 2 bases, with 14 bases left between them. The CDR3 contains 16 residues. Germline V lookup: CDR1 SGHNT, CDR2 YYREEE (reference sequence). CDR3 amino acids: CASSLAGTSGNYGYTF. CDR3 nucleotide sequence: TGTGCCAGCAGCTTGGCCGGGACATCTGGGAACTATGGCTACACCTTC.

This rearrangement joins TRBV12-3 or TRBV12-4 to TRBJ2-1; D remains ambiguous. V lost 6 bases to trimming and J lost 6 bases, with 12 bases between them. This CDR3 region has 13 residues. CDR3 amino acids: CASSPDEANEQFF. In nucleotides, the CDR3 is TGTGCCAGCAGCCCAGACGAGGCCAATGAGCAGTTCTTC.

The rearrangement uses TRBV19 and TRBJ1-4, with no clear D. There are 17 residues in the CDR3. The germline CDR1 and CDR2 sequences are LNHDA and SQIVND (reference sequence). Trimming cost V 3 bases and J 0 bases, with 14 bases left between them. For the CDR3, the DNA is TGTGCCAGTAGTATGGTTGCGTTATCCGCAACTAATGAAAAACTGTTTTTT. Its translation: CASSMVALSATNEKLFF.

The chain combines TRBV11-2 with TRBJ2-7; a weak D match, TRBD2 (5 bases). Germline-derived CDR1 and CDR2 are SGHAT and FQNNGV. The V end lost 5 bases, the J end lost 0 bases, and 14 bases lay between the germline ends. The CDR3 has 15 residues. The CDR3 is CASSPLPLASYEQYF. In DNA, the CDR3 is TGTGCCAGCAGCCCATTACCCCTAGCCTCCTACGAGCAGTACTTC.

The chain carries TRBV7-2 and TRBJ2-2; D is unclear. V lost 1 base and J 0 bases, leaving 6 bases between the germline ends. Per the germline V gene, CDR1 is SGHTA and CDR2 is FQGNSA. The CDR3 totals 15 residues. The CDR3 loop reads CASSLDGANTGELFF. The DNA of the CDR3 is TGTGCCAGCAGCTTAGATGGAGCGAACACCGGGGAGCTGTTTTTT.

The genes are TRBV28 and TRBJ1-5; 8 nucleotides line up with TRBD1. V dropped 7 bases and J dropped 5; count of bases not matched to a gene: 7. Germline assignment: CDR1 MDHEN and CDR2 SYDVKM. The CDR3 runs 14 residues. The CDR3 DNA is TGTGCCAGCATAGGGGCAGGGGGCCATCAGCCCCAGCATTTT. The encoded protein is CASIGAGGHQPQHF. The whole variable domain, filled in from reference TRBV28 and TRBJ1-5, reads DVKVTQSSRYLVKRTGEKVFLECVQDMDHENMFWYRQDPGLGLRLIYFSYDVKMKEKGDIPEGYSVSREKKERFSLILESASTNQTSMYLCASIGAGGHQPQHFGDGTRLSIL.

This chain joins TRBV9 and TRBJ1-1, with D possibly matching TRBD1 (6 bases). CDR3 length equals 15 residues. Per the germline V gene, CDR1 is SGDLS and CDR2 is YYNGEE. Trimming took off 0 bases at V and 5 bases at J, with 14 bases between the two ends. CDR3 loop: CASSVVPGAVTEAFF. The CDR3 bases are TGTGCCAGCAGCGTAGTTCCGGGGGCAGTGACTGAAGCTTTCTTT.

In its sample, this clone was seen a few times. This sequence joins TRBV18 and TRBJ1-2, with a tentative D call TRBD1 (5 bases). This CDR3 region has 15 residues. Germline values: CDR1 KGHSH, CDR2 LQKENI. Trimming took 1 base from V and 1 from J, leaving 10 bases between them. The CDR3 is CASSPLTGFNYGYTF. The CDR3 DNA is TGTGCCAGCTCACCACTAACAGGCTTTAACTATGGCTACACCTTC.

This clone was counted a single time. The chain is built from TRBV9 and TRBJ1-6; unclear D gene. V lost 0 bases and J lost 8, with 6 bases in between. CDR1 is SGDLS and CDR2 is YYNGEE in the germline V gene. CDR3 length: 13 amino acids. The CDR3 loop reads CASSVDPHSPLHF. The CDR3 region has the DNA TGTGCCAGCAGCGTAGATCCGCATTCACCCCTCCACTTT.

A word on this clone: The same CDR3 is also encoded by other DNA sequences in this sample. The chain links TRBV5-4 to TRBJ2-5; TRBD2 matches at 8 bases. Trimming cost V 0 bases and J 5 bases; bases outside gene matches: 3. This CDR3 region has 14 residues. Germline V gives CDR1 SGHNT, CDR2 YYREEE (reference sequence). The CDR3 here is CASSLGGGGETQYF. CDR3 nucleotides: TGTGCCAGCAGCTTGGGAGGCGGGGGGGAGACCCAGTACTTC.

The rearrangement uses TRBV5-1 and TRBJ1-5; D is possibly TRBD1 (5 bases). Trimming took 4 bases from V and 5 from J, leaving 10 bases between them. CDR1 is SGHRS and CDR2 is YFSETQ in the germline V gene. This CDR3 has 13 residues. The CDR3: CASSIQGHQPQHF. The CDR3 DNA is TGCGCCAGCAGCATTCAGGGTCATCAGCCCCAGCATTTT.

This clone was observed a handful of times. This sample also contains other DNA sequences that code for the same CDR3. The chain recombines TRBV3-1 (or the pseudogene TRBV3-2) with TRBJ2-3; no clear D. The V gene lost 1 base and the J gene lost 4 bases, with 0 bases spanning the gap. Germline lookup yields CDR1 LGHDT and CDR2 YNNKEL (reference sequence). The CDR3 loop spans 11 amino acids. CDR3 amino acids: CASSQADTQYF. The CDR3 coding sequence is TGTGCCAGCAGCCAAGCAGATACGCAGTATTTT.

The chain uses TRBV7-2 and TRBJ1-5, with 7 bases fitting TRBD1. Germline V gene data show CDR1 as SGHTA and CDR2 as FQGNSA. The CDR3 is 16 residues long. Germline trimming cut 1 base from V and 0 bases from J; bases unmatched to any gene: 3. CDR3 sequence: CASSLEGARSNQPQHF. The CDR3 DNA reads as TGTGCCAGCAGCTTAGAGGGGGCGCGTAGCAATCAGCCCCAGCATTTT.

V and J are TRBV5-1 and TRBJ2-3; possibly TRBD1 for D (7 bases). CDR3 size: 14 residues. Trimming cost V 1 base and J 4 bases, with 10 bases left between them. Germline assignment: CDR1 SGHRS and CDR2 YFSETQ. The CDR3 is CASSLQGGADTQYF. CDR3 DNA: TGCGCCAGCAGCTTGCAGGGGGGCGCAGATACGCAGTATTTT.

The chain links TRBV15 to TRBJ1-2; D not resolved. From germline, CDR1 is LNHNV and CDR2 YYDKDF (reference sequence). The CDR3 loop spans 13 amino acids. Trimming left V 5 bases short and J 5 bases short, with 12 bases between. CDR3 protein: CATSSLSGYGYTF. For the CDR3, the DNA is TGTGCCACCAGCTCACTTTCGGGTTATGGCTACACCTTC.

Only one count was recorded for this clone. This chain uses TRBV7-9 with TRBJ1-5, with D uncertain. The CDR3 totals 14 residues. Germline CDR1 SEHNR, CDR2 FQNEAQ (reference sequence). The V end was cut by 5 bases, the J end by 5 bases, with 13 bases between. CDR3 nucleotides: TGTGCCAGCAGCATCGTCGGGGAGGATCAGCCCCAGCATTTT. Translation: CASSIVGEDQPQHF. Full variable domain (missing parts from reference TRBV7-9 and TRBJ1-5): DTGVSQNPRHKITKRGQNVTFRCDPISEHNRLYWYRQTLGQGPEFLTYFQNEAQLEKSRLLSDRFSAERPKGSFSTLEIQRTEQGDSAMYLCASSIVGEDQPQHFGDGTRLSIL.

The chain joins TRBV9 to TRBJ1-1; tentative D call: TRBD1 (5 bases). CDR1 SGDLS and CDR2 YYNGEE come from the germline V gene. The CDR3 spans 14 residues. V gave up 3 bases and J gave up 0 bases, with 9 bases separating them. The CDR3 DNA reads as TGTGCCAGCAGCGACGGGACGGTGAACACTGAAGCTTTCTTT. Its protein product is CASSDGTVNTEAFF.

Written as DNA, the CDR3 is TGTGCCAGCAGCCATCCCGATCAGCCCCAGCATTTT. Its translation is CASSHPDQPQHF. The chain combines TRBV7-2 with TRBJ1-5; D ambiguous. The germline V gene has CDR1 SGHTA and CDR2 FQGNSA. The CDR3 spans 12 residues. V was pared by 5 bases and J by 5 bases, with 7 bases between.

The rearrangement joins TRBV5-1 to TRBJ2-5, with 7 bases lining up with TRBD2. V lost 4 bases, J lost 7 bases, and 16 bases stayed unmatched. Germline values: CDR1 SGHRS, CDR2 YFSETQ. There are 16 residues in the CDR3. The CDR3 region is CASSTDASGSRGTQYF. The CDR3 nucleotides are TGCGCCAGCAGCACAGACGCTAGCGGCAGTCGGGGGACCCAGTACTTC. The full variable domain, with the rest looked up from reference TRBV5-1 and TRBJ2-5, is KAGVTQTPRYLIKTRGQQVTLSCSPISGHRSVSWYQQTPGQGLQFLFEYFSETQRNKGNFPGRFSGRQFSNSRSEMNVSTLELGDSALYLCASSTDASGSRGTQYFGPGTRLLVL.

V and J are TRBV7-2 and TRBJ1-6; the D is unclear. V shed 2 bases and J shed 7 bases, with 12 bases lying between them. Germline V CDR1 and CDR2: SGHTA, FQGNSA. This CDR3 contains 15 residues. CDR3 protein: CASSLSFGANSPLHF. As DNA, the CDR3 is TGTGCCAGCAGCTTAAGCTTTGGAGCCAATTCACCCCTCCACTTT. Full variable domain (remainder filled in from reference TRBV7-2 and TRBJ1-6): GAGVSQSPSNKVTEKGKDVELRCDPISGHTALYWYRQSLGQGLEFLIYFQGNSAPDKSGLPSDRFSAERTGGSVSTLTIQRTQQEDSAVYLCASSLSFGANSPLHFGNGTRLTVT.

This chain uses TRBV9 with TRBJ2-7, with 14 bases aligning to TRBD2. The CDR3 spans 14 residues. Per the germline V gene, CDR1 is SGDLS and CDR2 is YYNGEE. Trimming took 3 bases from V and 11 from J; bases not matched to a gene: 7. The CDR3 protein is CASSATGTSGGEYF. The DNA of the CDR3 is TGTGCCAGCAGCGCAACCGGGACTAGCGGGGGAGAGTACTTC.

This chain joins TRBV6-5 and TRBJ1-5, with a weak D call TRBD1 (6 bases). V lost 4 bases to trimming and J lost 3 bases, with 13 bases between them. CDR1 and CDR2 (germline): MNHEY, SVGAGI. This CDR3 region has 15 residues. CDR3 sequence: CASSSLWTANQPQHF. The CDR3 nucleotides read TGTGCCAGCAGTTCCCTCTGGACAGCCAATCAGCCCCAGCATTTT.

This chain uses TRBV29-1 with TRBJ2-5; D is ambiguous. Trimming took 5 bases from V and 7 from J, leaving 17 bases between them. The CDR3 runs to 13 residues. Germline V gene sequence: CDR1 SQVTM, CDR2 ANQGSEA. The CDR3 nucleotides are TGCAGCGTTCCGGAGTCTTCAGGCGGGACCCAGTACTTC. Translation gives CSVPESSGGTQYF.

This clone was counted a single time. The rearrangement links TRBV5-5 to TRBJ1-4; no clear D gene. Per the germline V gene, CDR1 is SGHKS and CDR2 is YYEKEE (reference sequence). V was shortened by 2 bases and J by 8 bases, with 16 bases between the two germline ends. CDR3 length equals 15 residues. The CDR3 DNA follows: TGTGCCAGCAGCTTTGGAGGGCTCAGAGGAGAAAAACTGTTTTTT. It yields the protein CASSFGGLRGEKLFF.

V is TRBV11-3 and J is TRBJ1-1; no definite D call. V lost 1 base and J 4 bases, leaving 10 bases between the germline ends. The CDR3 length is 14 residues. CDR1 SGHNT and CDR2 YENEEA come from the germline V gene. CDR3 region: CASSLAPSSTEAFF. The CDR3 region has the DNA TGTGCCAGCAGCTTAGCCCCTTCCAGCACTGAAGCTTTCTTT.

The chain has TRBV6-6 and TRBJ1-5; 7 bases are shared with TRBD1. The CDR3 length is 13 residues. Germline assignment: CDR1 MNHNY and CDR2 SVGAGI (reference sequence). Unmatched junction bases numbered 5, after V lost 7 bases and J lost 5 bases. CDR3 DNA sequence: TGTGCCAGCACCAACAGGGGTGATCAGCCCCAGCATTTT. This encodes CASTNRGDQPQHF.

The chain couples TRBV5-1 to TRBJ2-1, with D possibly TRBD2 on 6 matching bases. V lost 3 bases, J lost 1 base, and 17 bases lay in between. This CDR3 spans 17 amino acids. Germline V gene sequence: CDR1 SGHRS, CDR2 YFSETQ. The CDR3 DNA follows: TGCGCCAGCAGCTGGAGGGCGGCCGTAGGGTCCTACAATGAGCAGTTCTTC. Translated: CASSWRAAVGSYNEQFF.

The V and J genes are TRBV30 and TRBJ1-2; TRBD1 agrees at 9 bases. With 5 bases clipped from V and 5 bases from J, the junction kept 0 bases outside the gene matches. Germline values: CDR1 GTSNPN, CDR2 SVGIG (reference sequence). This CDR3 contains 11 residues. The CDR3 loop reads CAWGTGYGYTF. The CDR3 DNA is TGTGCCTGGGGGACAGGGTATGGCTACACCTTC. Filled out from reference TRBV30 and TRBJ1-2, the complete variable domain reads SQTIHQWPATLVQPVGSPLSLECTVEGTSNPNLYWYRQAAGRGLQLLFYSVGIGQISSEVPQNLSASRPQDRQFILSSKKLLLSDSGFYLCAWGTGYGYTFGSGTRLTVV.

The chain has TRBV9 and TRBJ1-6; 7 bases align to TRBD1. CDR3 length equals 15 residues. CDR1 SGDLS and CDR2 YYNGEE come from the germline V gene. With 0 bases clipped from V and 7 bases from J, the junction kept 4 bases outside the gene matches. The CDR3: CASSVGTGENSPLHF. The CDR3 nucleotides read TGTGCCAGCAGCGTAGGCACAGGGGAGAATTCACCCCTCCACTTT.